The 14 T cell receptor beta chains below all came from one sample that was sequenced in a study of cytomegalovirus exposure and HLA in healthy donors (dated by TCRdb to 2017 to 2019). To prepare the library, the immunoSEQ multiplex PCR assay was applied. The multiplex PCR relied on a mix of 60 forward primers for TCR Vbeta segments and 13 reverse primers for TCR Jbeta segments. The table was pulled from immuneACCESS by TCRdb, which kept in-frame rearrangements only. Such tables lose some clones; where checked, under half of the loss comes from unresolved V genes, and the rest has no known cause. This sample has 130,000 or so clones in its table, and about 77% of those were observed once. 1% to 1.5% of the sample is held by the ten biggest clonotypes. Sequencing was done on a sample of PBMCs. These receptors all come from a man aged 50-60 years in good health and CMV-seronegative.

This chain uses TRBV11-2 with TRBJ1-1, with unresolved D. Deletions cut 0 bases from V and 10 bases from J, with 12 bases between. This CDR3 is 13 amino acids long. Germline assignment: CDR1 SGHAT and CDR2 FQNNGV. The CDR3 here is CASSLERGIGAFF. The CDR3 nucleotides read TGTGCCAGCAGCTTAGAGAGAGGGATTGGAGCTTTCTTT.

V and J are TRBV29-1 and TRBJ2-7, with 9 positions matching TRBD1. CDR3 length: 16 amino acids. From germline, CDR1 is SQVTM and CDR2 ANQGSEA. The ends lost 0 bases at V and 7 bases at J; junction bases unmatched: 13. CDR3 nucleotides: TGCAGCGTTGAAGAGACCGGGACAGGGCGCGCGAGTGAGCAGTACTTC. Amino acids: CSVEETGTGRASEQYF.

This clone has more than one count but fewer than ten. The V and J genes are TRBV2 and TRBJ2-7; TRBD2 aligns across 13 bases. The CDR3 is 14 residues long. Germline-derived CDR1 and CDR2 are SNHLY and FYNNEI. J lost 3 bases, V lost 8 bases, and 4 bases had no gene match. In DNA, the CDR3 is TGTGCCAGCGGAGGGACTAGCGGGATCTACGAGCAGTACTTC. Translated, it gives CASGGTSGIYEQYF.

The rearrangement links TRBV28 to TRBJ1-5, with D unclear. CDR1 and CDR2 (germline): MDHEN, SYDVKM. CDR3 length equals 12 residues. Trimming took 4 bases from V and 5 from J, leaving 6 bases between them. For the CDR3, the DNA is TGTGCCAGCAGTTCCAGGTATCAGCCCCAGCATTTT. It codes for CASSSRYQPQHF.

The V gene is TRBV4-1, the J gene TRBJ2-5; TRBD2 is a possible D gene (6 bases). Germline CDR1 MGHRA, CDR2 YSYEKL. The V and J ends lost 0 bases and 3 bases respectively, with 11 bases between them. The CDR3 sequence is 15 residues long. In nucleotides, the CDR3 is TGCGCCAGCAGCCAAGAGGGGGGTCTGGAAGAGACCCAGTACTTC. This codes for CASSQEGGLEETQYF.

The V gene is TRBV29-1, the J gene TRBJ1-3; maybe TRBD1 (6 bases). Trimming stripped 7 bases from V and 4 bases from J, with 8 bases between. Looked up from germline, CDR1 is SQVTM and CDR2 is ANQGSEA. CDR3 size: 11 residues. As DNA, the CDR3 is TGCAGCGGTGGACAGGGAAACACCATATATTTT. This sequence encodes CSGGQGNTIYF.

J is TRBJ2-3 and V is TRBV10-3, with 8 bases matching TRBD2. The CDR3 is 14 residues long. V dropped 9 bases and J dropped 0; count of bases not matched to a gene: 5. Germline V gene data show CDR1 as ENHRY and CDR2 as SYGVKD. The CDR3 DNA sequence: TGTGCCATGAGATCTAGCGGGAGCACAGATACGCAGTATTTT. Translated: CAMRSSGSTDTQYF.

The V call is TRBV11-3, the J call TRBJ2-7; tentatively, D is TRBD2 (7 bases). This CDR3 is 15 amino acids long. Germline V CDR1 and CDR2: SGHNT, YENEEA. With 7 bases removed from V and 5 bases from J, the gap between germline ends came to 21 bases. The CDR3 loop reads CASIDHRRGPHEQYF. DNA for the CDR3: TGTGCCAGCATCGACCACCGGCGGGGGCCCCACGAGCAGTACTTC.

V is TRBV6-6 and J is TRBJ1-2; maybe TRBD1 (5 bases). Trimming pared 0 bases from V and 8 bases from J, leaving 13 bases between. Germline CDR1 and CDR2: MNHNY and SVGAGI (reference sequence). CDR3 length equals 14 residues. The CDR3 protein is CASSYSSGLEGYTF. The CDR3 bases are TGTGCCAGCAGTTACTCGTCAGGGTTAGAAGGCTACACCTTC.

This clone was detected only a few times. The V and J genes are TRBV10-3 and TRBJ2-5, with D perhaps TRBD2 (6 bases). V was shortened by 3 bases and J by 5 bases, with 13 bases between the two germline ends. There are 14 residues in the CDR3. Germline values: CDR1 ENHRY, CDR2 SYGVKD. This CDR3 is CAISEGWGGETQYF. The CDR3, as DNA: TGTGCCATCAGTGAAGGGTGGGGAGGTGAGACCCAGTACTTC.

The CDR3 sequence is CASSGRVGTAYNEQFF. The CDR3, as DNA: TGCGCCAGCAGTGGCCGGGTAGGGACTGCCTACAATGAGCAGTTCTTC. This chain links TRBV10-1 with TRBJ2-1; D is possibly TRBD2 (6 bases). The germline V and J ends were trimmed by 4 bases and 2 bases, with 15 bases remaining between them. Germline V gene data show CDR1 as WNHNN and CDR2 as SYGVQD (reference sequence). The CDR3 extends over 16 amino acids.

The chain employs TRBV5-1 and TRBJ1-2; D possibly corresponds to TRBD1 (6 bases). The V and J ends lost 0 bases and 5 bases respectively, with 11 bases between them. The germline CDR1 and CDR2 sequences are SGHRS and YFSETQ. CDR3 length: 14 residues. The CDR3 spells CASSLAGTSYGYTF. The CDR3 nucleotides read TGCGCCAGCAGCTTGGCAGGGACATCTTATGGCTACACCTTC.

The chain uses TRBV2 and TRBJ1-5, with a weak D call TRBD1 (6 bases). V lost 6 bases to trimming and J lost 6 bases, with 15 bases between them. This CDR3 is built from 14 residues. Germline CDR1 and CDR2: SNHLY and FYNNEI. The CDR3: CASSKNRAGQPQHF. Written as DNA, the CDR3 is TGTGCCAGCAGCAAAAACAGGGCGGGTCAGCCCCAGCATTTT.

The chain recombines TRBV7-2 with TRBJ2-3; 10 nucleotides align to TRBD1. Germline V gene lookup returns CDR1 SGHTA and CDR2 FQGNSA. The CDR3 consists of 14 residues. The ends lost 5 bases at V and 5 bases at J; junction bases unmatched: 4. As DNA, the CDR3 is TGTGCCAGCAGCGCGGGGACAGGGGAAGATACGCAGTATTTT. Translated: CASSAGTGEDTQYF. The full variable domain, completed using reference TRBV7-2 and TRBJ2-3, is GAGVSQSPSNKVTEKGKDVELRCDPISGHTALYWYRQSLGQGLEFLIYFQGNSAPDKSGLPSDRFSAERTGGSVSTLTIQRTQQEDSAVYLCASSAGTGEDTQYFGPGTRLTVL.